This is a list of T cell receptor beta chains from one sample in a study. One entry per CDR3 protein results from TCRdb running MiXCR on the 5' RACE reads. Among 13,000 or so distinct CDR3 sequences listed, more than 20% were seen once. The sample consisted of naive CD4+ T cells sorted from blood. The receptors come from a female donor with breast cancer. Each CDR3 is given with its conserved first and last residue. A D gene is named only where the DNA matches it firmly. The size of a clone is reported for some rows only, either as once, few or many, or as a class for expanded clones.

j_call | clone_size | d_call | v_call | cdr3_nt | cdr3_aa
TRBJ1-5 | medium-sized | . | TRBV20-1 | TGCAGTGCTCAGGACAGTCGGGGCAATCAGCCCCAGCATTTT | CSAQDSRGNQPQHF
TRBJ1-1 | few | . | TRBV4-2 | TGTGCCAGCAGCCAAGTTCCGGGGAACACTGAAGCTTTCTTT | CASSQVPGNTEAFF
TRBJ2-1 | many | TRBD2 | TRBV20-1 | TGCAGTGCTAGGTTTCCCCCGACTAGCGGAGGGGGGAATGAGCAGTTCTTC | CSARFPPTSGGGNEQFF
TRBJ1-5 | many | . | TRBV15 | TGTGCCACCAGCAGAGGGATTCAGCCCCAGCATTTT | CATSRGIQPQHF
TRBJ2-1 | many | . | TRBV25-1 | TGTGCCAGCAGTGAATCCCAACGCGGCTTATCCTACAATGAGCAGTTCTTC | CASSESQRGLSYNEQFF
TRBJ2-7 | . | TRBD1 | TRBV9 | TGTGCCAGCAGCGCGGGACAGAACTACGAGCAGTACTTC | CASSAGQNYEQYF
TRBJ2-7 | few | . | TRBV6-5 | TGTGCCAGCAGTTACTCGATAGGGACTGAAACCTACGAGCAGTACTTC | CASSYSIGTETYEQYF
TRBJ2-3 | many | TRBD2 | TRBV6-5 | TGTGCCAGCGTAGCGGGAGGGTCAGATACGCAGTATTTT | CASVAGGSDTQYF
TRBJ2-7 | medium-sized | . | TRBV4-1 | TGCGCCAGCAGCCCCGGACCGTCCTACGAGCAGTACTTC | CASSPGPSYEQYF
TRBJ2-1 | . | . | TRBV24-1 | TGTGCCACCAGTGATACGGGCGTTAAAGATGAGCAGTTCTTC | CATSDTGVKDEQFF
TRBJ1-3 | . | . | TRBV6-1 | TGTGCCAGCAGTGCGTGGGCAGTTGGAAACACCATATATTTT | CASSAWAVGNTIYF